This paragraph reports one T cell receptor (beta chain). What it binds is not known. Original analysis: Variation in CDR3 across clinicopathological groups served as the basis for constructing a distant-metastasis classifier in papillary thyroid cancer. TCRdb re-called clones via MiXCR from the PCR reads. It is TCRdb's table, rather than the study itself, that gives the V and J calls and clone size. This table has about 20,000 clones, 24% appearing once. This entry is derived from a study of metastatic and nonmetastatic thyroid tumors. About the study: For malignant and benign thyroid patients, tumor or nodule tissue and blood were the sources whose repertoires were compared.

Study-wide results and limits: As reported, TCR beta diversity in blood and tumor was significantly higher in malignant thyroid tumors than in benign nodules.

The entire patient cohort was treatment-naive prior to thyroid surgery. Germline CDR1 is SGHAT and CDR2 is FQNNGV. The CDR3 totals 14 residues. V shed 5 bases and J 7 bases; nucleotides not matched to a gene: 11. Sequences were obtained from tumor tissue. This receptor was obtained from a female donor with papillary thyroid cancer or a benign thyroid nodule (not recorded which). Some clones in this sample may be carry-over from other donors' samples. The V and J genes are TRBV11-2 and TRBJ2-7; 7 nucleotides align to TRBD1. The CDR3, as DNA: TGTGCCAGCAGCGCCGGACAGGTGGCTCGAGAGCAGTACTTC. The encoded protein is CASSAGQVAREQYF.